These T cell receptor beta chains were read from a single sample in a study of HIV-infected patients and healthy controls. From the 5' RACE reads, TCRdb called clonotypes with MiXCR, one entry per CDR3 protein. The sample includes tens of thousands of distinct CDR3 sequences, roughly 7.9% of them seen just once. What was sequenced was blood. All receptors derive from an adult in good health. CDR3s include the opening cysteine and the closing phenylalanine or tryptophan. The order of the fields is V gene, CDR3 protein.

TRBV19	CASSISQAVMRTEQYF
TRBV5-1	CASSLGSRKGAEQYF
TRBV6-5	CASRDYREWGTDTQYF
TRBV19	CASSSGGGYEKLFF
TRBV27	CASSTGTPVGNQPQHF
TRBV7-2	CASSLAQTNEKLFF
TRBV4-3	CASSQDSNNGGASTDTQYF
TRBV6-4	CASSGASGSYNEQFF
TRBV9	CASSVEPGGSDEQYF
TRBV7-2	CASSVNGAPRGNEKLFF
TRBV6-4	CASGQGANTEAFF
TRBV28	CASSSVGAGGPKYYEQYF
TRBV6-1	CASSETRDRNQPQHF
TRBV28	CASSLTGGQPQHF
TRBV7-2	CASRPGQGLAKNIQYF
TRBV7-9	CASSLAGELFF
TRBV29-1	CSVEDKGYEQYF
TRBV20-1	CSASPRPDGYTF
TRBV7-2	CASSLASNQPQHF
TRBV7-9	CASSSRGGEQYF
TRBV6-6	CASSSLGQPRNGYTF
TRBV5-4	CASSFSGSDTQYF
TRBV28	CATTLEGVTGELFF
TRBV5-1	CASSLVGGETQYF
TRBV11-2	CASSLPPNTEAFF
TRBV4-3	CASSREAGGDTGELFF
TRBV20-1	CSAPNGGHTEAFF
TRBV7-6	CASRPGTANSYEQYF
TRBV7-8	CASSSSPWGGVEKLFF
TRBV28	CASSFTGTNSPLHF
TRBV20-1	CSAREGASNSPLHF
TRBV6-6	CASSPPGGQAFF
TRBV7-2	CASSLGRTGTYEQYF
TRBV11-1	CASSLDRGAAQYF
TRBV4-3	CASSQVVQPGNEKLFF
TRBV5-6	CASSPRTGSGNTEAFF
TRBV7-8	CASSQGEAQHF
TRBV7-2	CASSWTANYGYTF
TRBV5-4	CASSFRTGVHEQYF
TRBV13	CASSLYGEGNEKLFF
TRBV19	CASSISGGANYGYTF
TRBV29-1	CSVGEGGGNEKLFF
TRBV6-4	CASRITADSNQPQHF
TRBV12-3/TRBV12-4	CASRPPGEKLFF